Sequencing of this T cell receptor beta chain was carried out in a study of blood T cells in healthy people across ages. Findings and limits, study-wide: Donor CMV status, an unknown factor, possibly confounded changes in expanded clonotypes. Observed TCR beta diversity showed a strong correlation with the percentage of naive T cells as measured by flow cytometry.

Together with a sample-barcoded 5' primer, a J-beta primer mix was included in a second PCR lasting about 7 to 11 cycles. Tags on each cDNA molecule came from a template-switch adaptor with 12 random nucleotides. TCRdb re-derived calls from the 5' RACE reads in MiXCR, one entry per CDR3 protein. The sample gives 540,000 or so distinct CDR3 sequences, less than 60% of which show up once; around 25% is in the top ten. Isolating PBMCs gave at least 6.5 million of these cells per sample. The germline gives CDR1 MNHEY, CDR2 SVGEGT. V was cut by 2 bases and J by 0 bases, with 16 bases left in between. The CDR3 extends over 17 amino acids. This clonotype was picked up a small number of times. Antigen: not known.

The sequenced sample was blood. V is TRBV6-2 or TRBV6-3 and J is TRBJ2-5, with D tentatively TRBD1 or TRBD2 (5 bases each). The receptor was isolated from a man older than 75 in good health. This chain's CDR3 is CASSYPGASSHQETQYF. The CDR3 nucleotides read TGTGCCAGCAGTTACCCCGGGGCTAGCAGCCACCAAGAGACCCAGTACTTC.